The next 17 T cell receptor beta chains were all read from a single sample in a study of kidney transplant recipient with SARS-CoV-2 infection (TCRdb year 2021). Sequenced on an Illumina MiSeq. The public reads were run again by TCRdb, first through fastp at Q25 and then through MiXCR, and only productive beta chains were kept. Every entry covers one CDR3 protein and lists the most common genes and DNA from its rows. The sample includes 200,000 to 300,000 distinct CDR3 sequences, with 25% to 30% observed a single time. Roughly 7.3% of the sample is taken by the ten largest. In the paper's terms, the time point label means: pre-pandemic baseline sample and day 111 after first positive SARS-CoV-2 test. The sample here was a blood sample, taken at baseline and on day 111 from a kidney transplant recipient. The source is a young adult male patient who had COVID-19 and was a kidney transplant recipient. After a transplant, some T cells may be the graft donor's own cells.

This clonotype was seen repeatedly, ten times or more. J is TRBJ1-1 and V is TRBV3-1; D call uncertain. The V gene lost 4 bases and the J gene lost 4 bases, with 22 bases spanning the gap. The germline CDR1 and CDR2 sequences are LGHDT and YNNKEL (reference sequence). The CDR3 is 17 residues long. The CDR3 DNA reads TGTGCCAGCAGCCCGAACAATCCCATTTCAATTCGCACTGAAGCTTTCTTT. Protein product: CASSPNNPISIRTEAFF.

A word on this clonotype: This clone may be a read error of a much larger clone one base away. V gene TRBV7-3 combines with J gene TRBJ1-1; D not resolved. This CDR3 contains 13 residues. Germline V gene data show CDR1 as SGHTA and CDR2 as FQGTGA. CDR3 sequence: CAGSGGMHTEAFF. The CDR3 DNA follows: TGTGCCGGCAGCGGCGGTATGCACACTGAAGCTTTCTTT.

This clonotype was detected many times. The gene calls are TRBV7-6 and TRBJ2-1; 8 bases map to TRBD1. V shed 4 bases and J 2 bases; nucleotides not matched to a gene: 4. The CDR3 consists of 15 residues. The germline CDR1 and CDR2 sequences are SGHVS and FNYEAQ. DNA for the CDR3: TGTGCCAGCAGCTGGCAGGGGGCCCCCTACAATGAGCAGTTCTTC. This encodes CASSWQGAPYNEQFF.

This clonotype was seen repeatedly, ten times or more. The chain's CDR3 is CGSGSRITQSRANVLTF. CDR3 in DNA: TGTGGCAGTGGGTCGAGGATAACACAAAGTCGGGCCAACGTCCTGACTTTC. The rearrangement joins TRBV8-2 to TRBJ2-6. TRBV8-2 is an annotated pseudogene. This CDR3 comprises 17 residues.

Worth noting for this clonotype: A much larger clone differs by one base, so this may be a read error. The chain uses TRBV2 and TRBJ1-4; D gene ambiguous. Trimming cost V 8 bases and J 0 bases, with 16 bases left between them. The CDR3 loop spans 16 amino acids. Germline V gene data show CDR1 as SNHLY and CDR2 as FYNNEI. The DNA for the CDR3 is TGTGCCAGCCCTCCCTCCCGGTATGCAACTAATGAAAAACTGTTTTTT. Translating it yields CASPPSRYATNEKLFF.

This clonotype was detected ten times or more. This chain joins TRBV18 and TRBJ2-7, with TRBD1 identical over 9 bases. Germline CDR1 and CDR2: KGHSH and LQKENI. The trim removed 0 bases at V and 6 bases at J, leaving 6 bases unmatched. This CDR3 is 15 amino acids long. The CDR3 DNA sequence: TGTGCCAGCTCACCACCGGGACAGGGAGGCTTCGAGCAGTACTTC. This sequence encodes CASSPPGQGGFEQYF. Variable domain in full (rest from reference TRBV18 and TRBJ2-7): NAGVMQNPRHLVRRRGQEARLRCSPMKGHSHVYWYRQLPEEGLKFMVYLQKENIIDESGMPKERFSAEFPKEGPSILRIQQVVRGDSAAYFCASSPPGQGGFEQYFGPGTRLTVT.

On this clonotype itself: A much larger clone differs from this one at a single base, so this may be a read error. This chain connects TRBV6-1 to TRBJ2-7; perhaps TRBD2 as D (6 bases). V was cut by 10 bases and J by 0 bases, with 16 bases left in between. CDR1 and CDR2 (germline): MNHNS, SASEGT. This CDR3 spans 14 amino acids. CDR3 nucleotides: TGTGCCATCAACCGGGACTTCAACTCCTACGAGCAGTACTTC. This sequence encodes CAINRDFNSYEQYF.

In regard to this clonotype: A read error is possible here, since a much larger clone lies one base away. The chain joins TRBV18 to TRBJ1-1; D is unclear. The CDR3 is 13 residues long. Germline V lookup: CDR1 KGHSH, CDR2 LQKENI. This CDR3 is CANSPDLGTEAFF. The DNA for the CDR3 is TGTGCCAACTCACCGGACTTGGGGACTGAAGCTTTCTTT.

This clonotype was counted at least ten times. The J gene is TRBJ1-1, the V gene TRBV20-1, with a weak D call TRBD1 (6 bases). Germline CDR1 is DFQATT and CDR2 is SNEGSKA (reference sequence). Deletions cut 6 bases from V and 5 bases from J, with 16 bases between. This CDR3 is built from 13 residues. CDR3 nucleotide sequence: TGCAGTGCGAAGGAAGACAGGTATACTGAAGCTTTCTTT. This translates into CSAKEDRYTEAFF.

This clonotype was observed a few times. The rearrangement joins TRBV28 to TRBJ2-3; D is possibly TRBD2 (6 bases). This CDR3 spans 14 amino acids. Germline V lookup: CDR1 MDHEN, CDR2 SYDVKM. V shed 7 bases and J shed 2 bases, with 13 bases lying between them. The CDR3 DNA follows: TGTGCCAGCACCTGGGGAGGTCACACAGATACGCAGTATTTT. Translating it yields CASTWGGHTDTQYF.

The genes are TRBV12-3 or TRBV12-4 and TRBJ2-3; 8 positions agree with TRBD1. The CDR3 totals 13 residues. Germline trimming cut 6 bases from V and 5 bases from J; bases unmatched to any gene: 4. The CDR3 loop reads CASSRQGKDTQYF. In nucleotides, the CDR3 is TGTGCCAGCAGCAGACAGGGGAAAGATACGCAGTATTTT.

As concerns this clonotype: With a much larger clone just one base away, this may be a read error. The chain is built from TRBV7-1 and TRBJ1-2; D gene ambiguous. TRBV7-1 falls under the ORF class, with uncertain function. The V end was cut by 5 bases, the J end by 4 bases, with 23 bases between. The CDR3 totals 17 residues. The CDR3 nucleotides are TGTGCCAGCAGCGTGGCAAATCACGAGGGAAGGACCTATGGCTACACCTTC. It codes for CASSVANHEGRTYGYTF.

Of note for this clonotype: A read error may be the cause here, since a much bigger clone is one base away. The genes are TRBV6-1 and TRBJ2-1; D gene ambiguous. The CDR3 length is 15 residues. The germline CDR1 and CDR2 sequences are MNHNS and SASEGT. CDR3 protein: CASSELFFSYNEQLF. The DNA of the CDR3 is TGTGCCAGCAGTGAACTGTTCTTCTCCTACAATGAGCAGCTCTTC.

There are many counts of this clonotype. The chain uses TRBV11-3 and TRBJ1-6; D is uncertain. The CDR3 runs 17 residues. The V end was cut by 6 bases, the J end by 0 bases, with 15 bases between. CDR1 is SGHNT, CDR2 YENEEA, per germline. The DNA for the CDR3 is TGTGCCAGCAGTTTGGAGGTGGGGAGCTCCTATAATTCACCCCTCCACTTT. Amino acid sequence: CASSLEVGSSYNSPLHF.

This clonotype was counted once. This may be a read error: a much more frequent sequence differs by one nucleotide. The chain joins TRBV7-6 to TRBJ1-2; no clear D gene. The CDR3 spans 13 residues. Trimming took off 8 bases at V and 1 base at J, with 11 bases between the two ends. Germline CDR1 and CDR2: SGHVS and FNYEAQ. The CDR3 loop is CASGVQINYGYTF. The DNA of the CDR3 is TGTGCCAGCGGCGTACAAATTAACTATGGCTACACCTTC.

There are many counts of this clonotype. The rearrangement joins TRBV15 to TRBJ1-2; D call uncertain. Germline V gene data show CDR1 as LNHNV and CDR2 as YYDKDF (reference sequence). V lost 5 bases and J 4 bases, leaving 23 bases between the germline ends. CDR3 length: 17 residues. Here the CDR3 reads CATSVPVRCGKTYGYTF. The CDR3, as DNA: TGTGCCACCAGCGTTCCAGTAAGGTGTGGAAAGACCTATGGCTACACCTTC. Supplemented by reference TRBV15 and TRBJ1-2, the full variable domain reads DAMVIQNPRYQVTQFGKPVTLSCSQTLNHNVMYWYQQKSSQAPKLLFHYYDKDFNNEADTPDNFQSRRPNTSFCFLDIRSPGLGDTAMYLCATSVPVRCGKTYGYTFGSGTRLTVV.

Ten or more counts support this clonotype. The gene calls are TRBV20-1 and TRBJ2-7; D unresolved. This CDR3 spans 13 amino acids. Deletions cut 0 bases from V and 5 bases from J, with 11 bases between. Germline CDR1 reads DFQATT; CDR2 reads SNEGSKA (reference sequence). The CDR3 here is CSARDIDMNEQYF. For the CDR3, the DNA is TGCAGTGCTAGAGACATAGACATGAACGAGCAGTACTTC.